One sample yielded the 9 T cell receptor beta chains listed below, sequenced in a study of immune heterogeneity within non-small cell lung tumors. Bulk tumor genomic DNA was the template, and each sample received approximately 0.65 ug. Several biopsies per primary tumor, spaced far apart, were taken during surgery. Patients with untreated, newly diagnosed non-small cell lung cancer underwent curative surgery. Multiplex PCR with 32 V and 13 J primers amplified TCR beta CDR3. TCRdb re-called the multiplex PCR reads through MiXCR, storing one row per CDR3 protein. The sample contains fewer than 5,500 distinct CDR3 sequences, roughly 25% of which appear only once. Sequencing input: lung tumor tissue. All receptors derive from a man in his fifties or sixties with non-small cell lung cancer.

This clonotype has just a few counts. J is TRBJ2-1 and V is TRBV6-2 or TRBV6-3; possible D gene TRBD1, 5 bases. V lost 7 bases, J lost 8 bases, and 15 bases lay in between. The germline gives CDR1 MNHEY, CDR2 SVGEGT. The CDR3 contains 13 residues. The CDR3 bases are TGTGCCAGCACTAAACCAGGGCGCGATGAGCAGTTCTTC. This sequence encodes CASTKPGRDEQFF.

The chain couples TRBV6-1 to TRBJ2-7; TRBD1 is a possible D gene (5 bases). Trimming took off 5 bases at V and 6 bases at J, with 14 bases between the two ends. This CDR3 spans 13 amino acids. CDR1 MNHNS and CDR2 SASEGT come from the germline V gene. CDR3 sequence reads: CASSYGDSLEQYF. In DNA form, the CDR3 reads TGTGCCAGCAGTTATGGAGACAGTCTCGAGCAGTACTTC.

This clonotype is a singleton in its sample. This chain links TRBV4-1 with TRBJ1-1; 9 nucleotides agree with TRBD1. V lost 4 bases, J lost 4 bases, and 10 bases stayed unmatched. This CDR3 comprises 16 residues. The V gene's germline CDR1 is MGHRA and CDR2 YSYEKL. The CDR3 DNA is TGCGCCAGCAGCCCTCGGACAGGGGAGTCGAGCACTGAAGCTTTCTTT. Translating gives CASSPRTGESSTEAFF.

The chain couples TRBV6-1 to TRBJ2-7, with 8 nucleotides matching TRBD1. From germline, CDR1 is MNHNS and CDR2 SASEGT. This CDR3 comprises 16 residues. J gave up 2 bases and V 5 bases, and 11 bases lay outside the gene matches. CDR3 DNA sequence: TGTGCCAGCAGTAGGACAGGGCGACAAGGGGCCTACGAGCAGTACTTC. Translation gives CASSRTGRQGAYEQYF.

This clonotype is medium-sized by share. In DNA, the CDR3 is TGCAGTGCTAGAGTCGGGGGGTTGAACACTGAAGCTTTCTTT. This codes for CSARVGGLNTEAFF. The J gene is TRBJ1-1, the V gene TRBV20-1; D is possibly TRBD1 (5 bases). There are 14 residues in the CDR3. Germline loops: CDR1 DFQATT, CDR2 SNEGSKA (reference sequence). The ends were cut back, 1 base at V and 0 bases at J, with 9 bases in the middle.

This chain links TRBV20-1 with TRBJ2-7; 7 nucleotides match TRBD2. Per germline, CDR1 DFQATT and CDR2 SNEGSKA (reference sequence). This CDR3 contains 16 residues. After removal of 4 bases from V and 5 bases from J, the junction contained 17 bases not matched to a gene. This chain's CDR3 is CSATLVWSGARHEQYF. The CDR3 DNA is TGCAGTGCTACCCTCGTCTGGAGCGGGGCCCGCCACGAGCAGTACTTC.

For this clonotype: One junction end does not reproduce the germline sequence, and a read error may be involved. The chain employs TRBV10-3 and TRBJ1-1, with D possibly TRBD1 on 6 matching bases. From germline, CDR1 is ENHRY and CDR2 SYGVKD. The CDR3 contains 14 residues. CDR3 sequence reads: CAISDPQGAPYALF. The CDR3 DNA is TGTGCCATCAGTGATCCACAGGGAGCCCCTTACGCTCTCTTT.

As to this clonotype: This sequence may be a read error, since a much larger clone differs from it by one base. The V gene is TRBV20-1, the J gene TRBJ1-4, with a weak D call TRBD1 (5 bases). V lost 6 bases, J lost 6 bases, and 14 bases lay in between. This CDR3 spans 13 amino acids. The V gene's germline CDR1 is DFQATT and CDR2 SNEGSKA (reference sequence). As DNA, the CDR3 is TGCAGTGCAAGTTGGGGGGAAGATGAAAAACTGTTTTTT. It yields the protein CSASWGEDEKLFF.

Points on this clonotype: One end of the junction fails to match germline, which may point to a read error. V gene TRBV7-9 combines with J gene TRBJ2-7; D gene uncertain. In germline, CDR1 is SEHNR, CDR2 FQNEAQ (reference sequence). The CDR3 loop spans 12 amino acids. DNA of the CDR3: TGTGCCTGCAGCTTATCCCAGGACGAGCAGTACTTC. Its translation is CACSLSQDEQYF. The complete variable domain, with remaining parts taken from reference TRBV7-9 and TRBJ2-7, reads DTGVSQNPRHKITKRGQNVTFRCDPISEHNRLYWYRQTLGQGPEFLTYFQNEAQLEKSRLLSDRFSAERPKGSFSTLEIQRTEQGDSAMYLCACSLSQDEQYFGPGTRLTVT.